The following is a T cell receptor (beta chain) sequence with its context. Its antigen is as yet unknown. One end of the junction is discordant with germline, which a read error may explain. Full-length variable regions came from constant-region reverse primers plus semi-nested Nested Universal Primer A PCR. TCRdb processed the 5' RACE reads anew with MiXCR; each CDR3 protein has one entry. The profile shows fewer than 50,000 distinct CDR3 sequences, roughly a fifth of them singletons. Whole-study findings and limits: Larger-cohort validation covered only one TCR beta V-J rearrangement. In terms of TCR gene usage, tumor memory CD4+ T cells clustered together with blood and lymph node memory CD4+ cells, as well as with lymph node naive CD4+ cells. Tumor-infiltrating Treg TCR alpha and beta sequences overlapped most with tumor naive CD4+ T cells, then blood naive.

The germline gives CDR1 MNHEY, CDR2 SMNVEV (reference sequence). The length of the CDR3 is 15 residues. The sorted Tregs were CD4+CD25+CD127-/low cells. The clonotype was recovered from a female donor with breast cancer. The gene calls are TRBV27 and TRBJ2-1; D might be TRBD1 or TRBD2, each matching 5 bases. Sequencing was performed on Tregs sorted from a lymph node. The CDR3 bases are TGTGACAGCAGTTTCCTCGGGGCTACCTCGGTCGAGCAGTTCTTC. Its protein is CDSSFLGATSVEQFF.